Included here is one T cell receptor (gamma chain) sequence, with context. Its antigen is not identified. This DNA's translation and the protein TCRdb lists, from a much larger clone, do not match at residue 2, likely due to a read error; the protein shown is translated from the DNA. These data belong to a study of γδ T cells in repeated Plasmodium falciparum infection. Whole-study context: Malian samples came from no-transmission periods or across acute febrile malaria episodes. Study-wide results and caveats: Vdelta2-negative gammadelta repertoires, largely Vdelta1+, seemingly showed infection-driven waves of new clonal selection. Vgamma9/Vdelta2+ repertoires stayed stably polyclonal over time and infection.

This CDR3 has 13 residues. Germline V gene data show CDR1 as GITISATS and CDR2 as ISYDGTV (reference sequence). Vgamma9/Vdelta2+ and Vdelta2-negative gammadelta T cells were flow-sorted from PBMC for bulk sequencing. TRG and TRD sequences were obtained from every sorted gammadelta sample. TCRdb re-called the multiplex PCR reads with CATT. This sample has some 30,000 gamma-chain clones, with under 1.5% found just once. Source material: gamma-delta T cells from blood. The source of this sequence is a pool of human donors (malaria-infected and uninfected, not separated). The chain couples TRGV9 to TRGJ1 or TRGJ2. The J gene, missing from TCRdb, was assigned here through DNA to germline matching. The CDR3 here is CTLWEPDGYKKLF. The CDR3 nucleotides are TGTACCTTGTGGGAGCCCGACGGTTATAAGAAACTCTTT.